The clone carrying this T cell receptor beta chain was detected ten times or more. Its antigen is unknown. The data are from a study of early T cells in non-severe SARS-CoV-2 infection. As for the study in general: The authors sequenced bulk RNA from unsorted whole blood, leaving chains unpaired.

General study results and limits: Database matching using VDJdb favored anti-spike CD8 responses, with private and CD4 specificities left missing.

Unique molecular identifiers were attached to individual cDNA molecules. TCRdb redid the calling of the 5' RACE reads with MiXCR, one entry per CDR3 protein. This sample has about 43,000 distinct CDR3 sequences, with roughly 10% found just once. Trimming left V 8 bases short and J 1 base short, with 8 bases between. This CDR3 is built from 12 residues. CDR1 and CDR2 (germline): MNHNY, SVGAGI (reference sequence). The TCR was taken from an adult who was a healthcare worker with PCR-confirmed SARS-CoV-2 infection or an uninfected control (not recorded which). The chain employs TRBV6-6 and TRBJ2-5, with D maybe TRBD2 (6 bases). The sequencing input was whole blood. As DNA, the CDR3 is TGTGCCAGCTATAGCGGCCAAGAGACCCAGTACTTC. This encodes CASYSGQETQYF.